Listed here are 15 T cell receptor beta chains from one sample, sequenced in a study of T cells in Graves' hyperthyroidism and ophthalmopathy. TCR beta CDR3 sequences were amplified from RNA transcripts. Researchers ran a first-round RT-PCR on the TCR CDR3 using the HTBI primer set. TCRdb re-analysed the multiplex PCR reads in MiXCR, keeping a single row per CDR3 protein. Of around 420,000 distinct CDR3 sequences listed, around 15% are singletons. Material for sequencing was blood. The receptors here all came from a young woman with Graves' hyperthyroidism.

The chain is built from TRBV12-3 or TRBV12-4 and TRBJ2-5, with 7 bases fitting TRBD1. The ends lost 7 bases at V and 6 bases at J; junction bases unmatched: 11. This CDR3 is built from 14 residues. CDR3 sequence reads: CASTMRQGRQTQYF. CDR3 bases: TGTGCCAGCACCATGAGACAGGGCAGGCAGACCCAGTACTTC.

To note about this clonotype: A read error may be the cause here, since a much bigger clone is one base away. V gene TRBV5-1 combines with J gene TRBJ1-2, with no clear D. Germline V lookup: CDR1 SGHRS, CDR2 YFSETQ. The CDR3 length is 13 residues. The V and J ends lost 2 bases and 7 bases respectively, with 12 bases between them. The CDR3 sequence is CASSFSPGSGYTF. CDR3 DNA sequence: TGCGCCAGCAGCTTTTCCCCCGGGAGTGGCTACACCTTC.

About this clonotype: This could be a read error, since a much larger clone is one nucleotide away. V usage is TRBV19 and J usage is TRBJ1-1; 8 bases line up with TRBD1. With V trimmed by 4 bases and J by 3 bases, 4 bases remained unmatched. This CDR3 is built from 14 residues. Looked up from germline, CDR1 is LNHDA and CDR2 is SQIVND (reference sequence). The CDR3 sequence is CASSRTGQDTEAFF. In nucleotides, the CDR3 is TGTGCCAGTAGTAGGACAGGGCAGGACACTGAAGCTTTCTTT.

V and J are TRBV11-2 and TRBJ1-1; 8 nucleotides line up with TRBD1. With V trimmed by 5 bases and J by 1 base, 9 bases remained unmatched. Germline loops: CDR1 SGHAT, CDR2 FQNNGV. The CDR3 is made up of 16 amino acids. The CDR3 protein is CASSTSVGTGNTEAFF. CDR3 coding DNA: TGTGCCAGCAGCACAAGTGTCGGGACAGGGAACACTGAAGCTTTCTTT.

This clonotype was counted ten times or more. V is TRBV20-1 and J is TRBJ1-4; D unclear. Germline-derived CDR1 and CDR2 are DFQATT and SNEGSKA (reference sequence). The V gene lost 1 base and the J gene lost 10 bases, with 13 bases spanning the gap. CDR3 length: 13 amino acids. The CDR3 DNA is TGCAGTGCTAGAGCGGAAAAGGGCGGAAAACTGTTTTTT. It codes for CSARAEKGGKLFF.

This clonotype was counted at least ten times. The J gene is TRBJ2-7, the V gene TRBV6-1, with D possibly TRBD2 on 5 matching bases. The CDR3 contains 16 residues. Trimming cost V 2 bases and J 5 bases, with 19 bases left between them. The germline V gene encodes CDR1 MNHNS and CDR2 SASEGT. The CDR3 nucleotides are TGTGCCAGCAGTGAACTTCGGGGTTCGGCGATCGACGAGCAGTACTTC. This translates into CASSELRGSAIDEQYF.

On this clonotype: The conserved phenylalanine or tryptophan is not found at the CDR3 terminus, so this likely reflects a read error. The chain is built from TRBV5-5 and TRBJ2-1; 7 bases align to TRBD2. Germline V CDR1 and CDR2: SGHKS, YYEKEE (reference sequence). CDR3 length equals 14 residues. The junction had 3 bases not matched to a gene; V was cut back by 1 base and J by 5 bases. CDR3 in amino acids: CASSLWTRNNEQFL. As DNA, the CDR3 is TGTGCCAGCAGCTTGTGGACTAGGAACAATGAGCAGTTCTTA.

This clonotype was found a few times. DNA of the CDR3: TGCGCCAGCAGCGAGGGGGCAGCTCAGCCCCAGCATTTT. Amino acids: CASSEGAAQPQHF. The genes are TRBV4-1 and TRBJ1-5; 7 bases fit TRBD1. V lost 5 bases to trimming and J lost 6 bases; unmatched junction nucleotides: 4. The germline V gene encodes CDR1 MGHRA and CDR2 YSYEKL. The CDR3 is 13 residues long.

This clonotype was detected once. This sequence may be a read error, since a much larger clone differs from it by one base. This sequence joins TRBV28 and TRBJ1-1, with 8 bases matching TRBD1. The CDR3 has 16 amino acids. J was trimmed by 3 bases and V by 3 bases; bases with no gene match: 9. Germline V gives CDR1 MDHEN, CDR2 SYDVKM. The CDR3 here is CASSFARGQLDTEAFF. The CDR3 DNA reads TGTGCCAGCAGTTTTGCCAGGGGGCAACTGGACACTGAAGCTTTCTTT.

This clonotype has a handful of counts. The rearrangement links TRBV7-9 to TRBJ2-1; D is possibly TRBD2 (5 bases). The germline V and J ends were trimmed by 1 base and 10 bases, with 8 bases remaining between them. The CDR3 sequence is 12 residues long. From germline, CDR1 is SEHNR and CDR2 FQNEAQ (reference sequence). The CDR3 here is CASSLGGREQFF. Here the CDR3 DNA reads TGTGCCAGCAGCTTAGGCGGGCGGGAGCAGTTCTTC. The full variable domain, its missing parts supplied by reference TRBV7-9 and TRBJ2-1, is DTGVSQNPRHKITKRGQNVTFRCDPISEHNRLYWYRQTLGQGPEFLTYFQNEAQLEKSRLLSDRFSAERPKGSFSTLEIQRTEQGDSAMYLCASSLGGREQFFGPGTRLTVL.

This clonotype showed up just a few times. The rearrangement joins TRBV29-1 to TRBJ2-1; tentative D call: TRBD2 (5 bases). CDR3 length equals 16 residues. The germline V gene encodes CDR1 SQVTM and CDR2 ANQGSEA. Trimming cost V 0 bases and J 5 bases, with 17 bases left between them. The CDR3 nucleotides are TGCAGCGTTGAAGATCCCAGGAGCGACTACGACAATGAGCAGTTCTTC. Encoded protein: CSVEDPRSDYDNEQFF.

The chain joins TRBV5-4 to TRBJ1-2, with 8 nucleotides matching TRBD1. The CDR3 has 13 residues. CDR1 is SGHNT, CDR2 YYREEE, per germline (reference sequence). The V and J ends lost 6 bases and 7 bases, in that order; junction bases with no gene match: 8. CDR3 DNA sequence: TGTGCCAGCACCATGGACAGGGAAGGTGGCTACACCTTC. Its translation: CASTMDREGGYTF. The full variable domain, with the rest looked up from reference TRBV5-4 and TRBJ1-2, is ETGVTQSPTHLIKTRGQQVTLRCSSQSGHNTVSWYQQALGQGPQFIFQYYREEENGRGNFPPRFSGLQFPNYSSELNVNALELDDSALYLCASTMDREGGYTFGSGTRLTVV.

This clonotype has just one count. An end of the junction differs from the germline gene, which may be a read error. Written as DNA, the CDR3 is TGTGCCAGCAGTGCCCTTGGGGGAACTAATGAAAAACTGCTTTTT. Its translation: CASSALGGTNEKLLF. This chain uses TRBV6-1 with TRBJ1-4, with D possibly TRBD1 on 5 matching bases. This CDR3 comprises 15 residues. Germline V CDR1 and CDR2: MNHNS, SASEGT.

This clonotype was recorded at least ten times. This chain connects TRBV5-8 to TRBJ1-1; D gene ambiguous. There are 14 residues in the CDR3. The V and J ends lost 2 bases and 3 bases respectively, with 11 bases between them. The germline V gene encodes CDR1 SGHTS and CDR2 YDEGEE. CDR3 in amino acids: CASSFLKVDTEAFF. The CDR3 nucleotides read TGTGCCAGCAGCTTTTTGAAGGTTGACACTGAAGCTTTCTTT.

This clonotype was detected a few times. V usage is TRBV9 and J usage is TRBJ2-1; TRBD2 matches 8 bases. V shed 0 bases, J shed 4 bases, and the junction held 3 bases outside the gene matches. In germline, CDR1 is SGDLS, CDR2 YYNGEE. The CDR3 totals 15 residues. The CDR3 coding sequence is TGTGCCAGCAGCGTAGGACAGCGGGAGTACAATGAGCAGTTCTTC. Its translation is CASSVGQREYNEQFF.